This T cell receptor beta chain is from a study of OX40 agonist ivuxolimab in advanced cancers. The assay was immunoSEQ multiplex PCR, and TCRdb's table has in-frame clones only and misses some. The repertoire holds about 59,000 clones, with around 93% as singletons. The ends were cut back, 4 bases at V and 2 bases at J, with 14 bases in the middle. Germline CDR1 is SGHNT and CDR2 is YYREEE (reference sequence). The CDR3 has 15 amino acids. The chain combines TRBV5-4 with TRBJ2-3; D may be TRBD1 or TRBD2 (5 bases each). The receptor was derived from an adult with an advanced solid tumor such as melanoma, head and neck, liver or kidney cancer. Sequencing used CD4+ or CD8+ T cells sorted from blood, obtained in a trial of the OX40 agonist ivuxolimab. The CDR3 sequence: CASSPRDGPTDTQYF. In DNA form, the CDR3 reads TGTGCCAGCAGCCCGAGGGACGGCCCCACAGATACGCAGTATTTT.